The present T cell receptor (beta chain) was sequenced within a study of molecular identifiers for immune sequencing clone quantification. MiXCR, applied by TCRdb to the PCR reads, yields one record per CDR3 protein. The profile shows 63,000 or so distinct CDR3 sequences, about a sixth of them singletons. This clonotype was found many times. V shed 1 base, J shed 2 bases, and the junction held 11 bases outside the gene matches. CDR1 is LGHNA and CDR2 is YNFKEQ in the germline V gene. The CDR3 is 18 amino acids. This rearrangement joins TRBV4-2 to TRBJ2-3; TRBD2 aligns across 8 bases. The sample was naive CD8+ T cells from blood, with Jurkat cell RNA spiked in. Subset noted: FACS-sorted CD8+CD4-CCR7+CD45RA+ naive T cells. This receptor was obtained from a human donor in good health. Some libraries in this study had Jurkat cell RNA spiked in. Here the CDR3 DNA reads TGTGCCAGCAGCCAAGTCGGACGGGAGGGCCTTAACACAGATACGCAGTATTTT. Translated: CASSQVGREGLNTDTQYF.